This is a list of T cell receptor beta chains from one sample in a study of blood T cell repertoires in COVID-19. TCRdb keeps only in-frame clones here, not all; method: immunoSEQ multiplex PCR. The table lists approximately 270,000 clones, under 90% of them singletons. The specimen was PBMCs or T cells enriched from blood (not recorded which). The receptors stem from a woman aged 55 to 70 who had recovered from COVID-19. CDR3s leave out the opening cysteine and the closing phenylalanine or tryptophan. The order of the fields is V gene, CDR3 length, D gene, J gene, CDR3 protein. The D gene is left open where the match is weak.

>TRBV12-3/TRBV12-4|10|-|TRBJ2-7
ASSLKRYEQY
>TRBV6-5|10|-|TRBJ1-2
ASSNRDYGYT
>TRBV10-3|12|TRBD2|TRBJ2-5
AISVSLAEETQY
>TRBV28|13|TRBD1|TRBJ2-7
ASSLAGTGLYEQY
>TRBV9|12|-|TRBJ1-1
ASSVLPGGTEAF
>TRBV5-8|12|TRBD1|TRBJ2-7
ASSAGTDSYEQY
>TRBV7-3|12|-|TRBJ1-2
ASSPGGPHYGYT
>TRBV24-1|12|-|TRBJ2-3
ATSAPQGPDTQY
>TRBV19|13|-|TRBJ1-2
ASSSGTPNTYGYT
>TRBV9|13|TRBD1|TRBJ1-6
ASSATGTEVSPLH
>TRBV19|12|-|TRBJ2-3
ASSSRNHADTQY
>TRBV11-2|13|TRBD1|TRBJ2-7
ASSSIWTGGYEQY
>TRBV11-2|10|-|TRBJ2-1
ASSQGLDEQF
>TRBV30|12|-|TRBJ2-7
AWSAVSRGYEQY
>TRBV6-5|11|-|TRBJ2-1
ASSSASVNEQF
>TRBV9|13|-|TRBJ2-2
ASSVQGPGTGELF
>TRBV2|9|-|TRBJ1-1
ASSEYIEAF
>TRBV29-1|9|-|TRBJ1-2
SVAPGYGYT
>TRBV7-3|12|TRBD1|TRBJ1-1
ASSPSGGNTEAF
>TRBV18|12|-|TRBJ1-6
ASSPMPIGTPLH
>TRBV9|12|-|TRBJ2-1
ASSVGPNSNEQF
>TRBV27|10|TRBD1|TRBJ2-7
ASSRQGHEQY
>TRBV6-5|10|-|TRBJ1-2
ASNSGTRGYT
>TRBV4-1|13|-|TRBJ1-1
ASSQDAGANTEAF
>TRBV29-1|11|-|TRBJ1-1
SVEKGLNTEAF
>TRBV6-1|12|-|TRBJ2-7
ASSETPGAYEQY
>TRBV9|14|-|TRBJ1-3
ASSVVSGGSGNTIY
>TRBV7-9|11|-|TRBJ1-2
ASSLTGLGGYT
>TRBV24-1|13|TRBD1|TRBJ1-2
ATSGGQFQGDGYT
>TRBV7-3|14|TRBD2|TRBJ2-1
ASSLGLAGLYNEQF
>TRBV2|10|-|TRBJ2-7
ASKEEIYEQY
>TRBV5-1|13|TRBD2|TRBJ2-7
ASSFLAGVGDEQY
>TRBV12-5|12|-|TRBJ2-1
ASGFGGVYNEQF
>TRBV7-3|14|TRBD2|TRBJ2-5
ASSPGLAGGKETQY
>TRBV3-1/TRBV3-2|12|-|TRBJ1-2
ASSQASGRYGYT
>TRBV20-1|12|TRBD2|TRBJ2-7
SASPSGSVYEQY
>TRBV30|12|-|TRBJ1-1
AWSVLQGSTEAF
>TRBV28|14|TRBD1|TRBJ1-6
ASSGGQGARESPLH
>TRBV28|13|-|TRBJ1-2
AITVGASRGNGYT
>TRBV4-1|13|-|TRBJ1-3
ASSQDFTGGNTIY
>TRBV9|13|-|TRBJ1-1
ANQCHLRGCTEAF
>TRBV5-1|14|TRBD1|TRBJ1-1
ASSYTTGSGNTEAF
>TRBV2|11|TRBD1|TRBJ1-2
ASSGDRNYGYT
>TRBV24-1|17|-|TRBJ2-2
ATSDFRPKWTENTGELF
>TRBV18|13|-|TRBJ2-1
ASSPSRDKLYEQF
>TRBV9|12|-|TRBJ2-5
ASSVGQLEETQY
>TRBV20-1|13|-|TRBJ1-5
SASGFGRGTQPQH
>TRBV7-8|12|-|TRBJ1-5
ASSLERVIQPQH
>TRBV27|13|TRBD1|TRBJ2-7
ASSLSSGGSYEQY
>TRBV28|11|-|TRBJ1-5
ASMRAASQPQH
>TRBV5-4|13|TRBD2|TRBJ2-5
ASSPPGTSRETQY
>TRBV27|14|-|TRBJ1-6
ASSRRGSSYNSPLH
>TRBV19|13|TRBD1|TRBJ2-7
ASSALGTAAYEQY
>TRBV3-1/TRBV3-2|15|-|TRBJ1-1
ASSQPGTSASNTEAF
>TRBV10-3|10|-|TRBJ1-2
AIRSGLGGYT
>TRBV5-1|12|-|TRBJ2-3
ASSLEGRGDTQY
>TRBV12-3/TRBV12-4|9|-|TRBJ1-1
ASSLGREAF
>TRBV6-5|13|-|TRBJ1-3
ASTEQAISGNTIY